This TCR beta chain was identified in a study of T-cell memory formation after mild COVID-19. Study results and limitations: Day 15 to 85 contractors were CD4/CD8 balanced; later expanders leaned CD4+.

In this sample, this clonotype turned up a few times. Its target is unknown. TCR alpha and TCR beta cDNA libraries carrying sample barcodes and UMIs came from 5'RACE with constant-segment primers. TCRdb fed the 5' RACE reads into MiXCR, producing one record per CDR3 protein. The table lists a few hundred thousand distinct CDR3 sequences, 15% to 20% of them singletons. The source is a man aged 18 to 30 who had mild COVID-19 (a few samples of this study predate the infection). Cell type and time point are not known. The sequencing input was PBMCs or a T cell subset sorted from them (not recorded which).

In DNA form, the CDR3 reads TGTGCCACCAGCACAGAGGTTAAACAAGAGACCCAGTACTTC. Its protein product is CATSTEVKQETQYF. The chain employs TRBV15 and TRBJ2-5; D remains unclear. The CDR3 has 14 residues. Trimming took 4 bases from V and 2 from J, leaving 11 bases between them. The germline gives CDR1 LNHNV, CDR2 YYDKDF (reference sequence).